This T cell receptor beta chain was obtained from a study of cytomegalovirus exposure and HLA in healthy donors. The overall study: Out of approximately 170 million T cells, an earlier analysis found some 110 million unique TCR beta sequences in total. Caucasian-associated ancestry cluster membership applied to under 85% of 300 to 450 genotyped donors.

This CDR3 has 11 residues. Study observations and caveats: In a later analysis, DRB1 alleles had the most associated TCRs; HLA-C alleles the fewest. HLA allele associations emerged for around 15,000 TCR beta sequences in a later analysis, at 0.05 false discovery rate.

The PCR used 60 Vbeta and 13 Jbeta primers. Sequencing used immunoSEQ multiplex PCR; TCRdb keeps in-frame clones, though not all of them. This table holds around 190,000 clones, roughly a tenth found once. This clone turned up a few times. Its specificity is not known. The chain couples TRBV1 to TRBJ2-1; the table names TRBD2, a call not compared with the DNA. TRBV1 is given as a pseudogene. The sequence came from a woman between 25 and 40 years old in good health and CMV-seropositive. The sample was PBMCs. CDR3 loop: CTHPGYNEQFF. CDR3 nucleotides: TGCACGCATCCCGGCTACAATGAGCAGTTCTTC.